The 2 T cell receptor beta chains presented below share a single source sample, sequenced in a study of blood T cell repertoires in COVID-19. Profiled with immunoSEQ multiplex PCR; TCRdb holds only in-frame clones, not every one. The data show about 250,000 clones, with about nine tenths seen just once and roughly 0.92% held by the top ten. The sample was peripheral blood. The receptors originated from a woman in her forties who had recovered from COVID-19.

The rearrangement joins TRBV24-1 to TRBJ1-2; D uncertain. The length of the CDR3 is 14 residues. V shed 0 bases and J shed 4 bases, with 8 bases lying between them. CDR1 and CDR2 from the germline V gene are KGHDR and SFDVKD. CDR3 protein: CATSDLNQAYGYTF. The CDR3 bases are TGTGCCACCAGTGATTTGAACCAGGCCTATGGCTACACCTTC.

This clone was counted between two and nine times. The genes are TRBV27 and TRBJ2-1; perhaps TRBD2 as D (6 bases). This CDR3 has 15 residues. Germline loops: CDR1 MNHEY, CDR2 SMNVEV (reference sequence). Trimming removed 2 bases at V and 7 bases at J, with 15 bases between. CDR3 coding DNA: TGTGCCAGCAGTTTACTTGCGGGACTTTCAAATGAGCAGTTCTTC. Amino acid sequence: CASSLLAGLSNEQFF.